Here is one T cell receptor (beta chain) with its context. V lost 4 bases and J lost 1, with 13 bases in between. The CDR3 is 16 amino acids. CDR1 is MNHNS and CDR2 is SASEGT in the germline V gene. This specimen belongs to a study of blood T cell repertoires in COVID-19. Across the study: The United States, Italy and Spain were the sources of the acute and convalescent COVID-19 samples. From T cells, B-cell-depleted T cells, or PBMCs came the material, which was cDNA or gDNA.

Only in-frame clones appear in the TCRdb table, and some are missing; sequencing was by immunoSEQ multiplex PCR. The data show a few hundred thousand clones, around 90% seen once. The chain carries TRBV6-1 and TRBJ2-2, with unresolved D. This TCR was sampled from a woman in her thirties who had recovered from COVID-19. The source material was PBMCs or T cells enriched from blood (not recorded which). The DNA of the CDR3 is TGTGCCAGCAGTGCCCCGACAATAATGAACACCGGGGAGCTGTTTTTT. It codes for CASSAPTIMNTGELFF.